This T cell receptor beta chain was documented in a study of control samples from healthy donors and cancer patients. CDR3 length: 16 amino acids. Germline lookup yields CDR1 SGHDT and CDR2 YYEEEE. J gave up 4 bases and V 3 bases, and 11 bases lay outside the gene matches. TCRdb keeps only in-frame clones here, not all; method: immunoSEQ multiplex PCR. The repertoire has about 82,000 clones, over 75% of them found once; the top ten carry around 18%. The sequencing input was blood. The gene calls are TRBV5-6 and TRBJ1-2; TRBD1 matches at 8 bases. This clonotype was obtained from a man over 45 in good health. The CDR3 DNA follows: TGTGCCAGCAGCTCTTGGGGCACAGGGGGGGTCTATGGCTACACCTTC. It translates to CASSSWGTGGVYGYTF.